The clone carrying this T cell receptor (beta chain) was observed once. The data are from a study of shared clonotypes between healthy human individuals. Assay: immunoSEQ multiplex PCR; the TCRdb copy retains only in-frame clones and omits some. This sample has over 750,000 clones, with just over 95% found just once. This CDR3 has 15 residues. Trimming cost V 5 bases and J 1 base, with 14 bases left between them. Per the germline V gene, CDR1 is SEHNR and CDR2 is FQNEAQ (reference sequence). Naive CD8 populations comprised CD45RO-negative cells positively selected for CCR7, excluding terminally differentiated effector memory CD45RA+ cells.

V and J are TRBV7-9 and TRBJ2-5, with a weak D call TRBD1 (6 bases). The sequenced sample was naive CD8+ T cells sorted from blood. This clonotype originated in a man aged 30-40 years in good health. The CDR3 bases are TGTGCCAGCAGCCAATCCGGGACACCCCAAGAGACCCAGTACTTC. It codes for CASSQSGTPQETQYF.